This T cell receptor beta chain was sequenced in a study of memory CD4+ T cells and cytomegalovirus serostatus. About the research overall: Donors were healthy Belgian adults, 10 or so CMV seropositive and around 24 seronegative.

V was pared by 2 bases and J by 12 bases, with 9 bases between. The CDR3 has 10 residues. Germline CDR1 reads SGHTS; CDR2 reads YDEGEE. Per the authors' pipeline: Out-of-frame sequences were removed, leaving 2 million to 2.5 million distinct TCRbeta sequences. Using immunoSEQ multiplex PCR, the repertoire was profiled, and TCRdb retains in-frame clones only, with some absent. That table is the source of V, J and clone size, and D and trimming were worked out from the DNA. The profile shows some 95,000 clones, roughly 80% of them singletons. The sort gate was single viable CD3+CD4+CD8-CD45RO+ cells for memory CD4+ T cells. Positive selection with CD4 microbeads enriched total CD4+ T cells.

Source material: memory CD4+ T cells from blood. This receptor was identified in an adult in good health and CMV-seropositive. V is TRBV5-8 and J is TRBJ2-7, with unresolved D. The CDR3 is CASSFNWPYF. In DNA form, the CDR3 reads TGTGCCAGCAGCTTCAACTGGCCGTACTTC.